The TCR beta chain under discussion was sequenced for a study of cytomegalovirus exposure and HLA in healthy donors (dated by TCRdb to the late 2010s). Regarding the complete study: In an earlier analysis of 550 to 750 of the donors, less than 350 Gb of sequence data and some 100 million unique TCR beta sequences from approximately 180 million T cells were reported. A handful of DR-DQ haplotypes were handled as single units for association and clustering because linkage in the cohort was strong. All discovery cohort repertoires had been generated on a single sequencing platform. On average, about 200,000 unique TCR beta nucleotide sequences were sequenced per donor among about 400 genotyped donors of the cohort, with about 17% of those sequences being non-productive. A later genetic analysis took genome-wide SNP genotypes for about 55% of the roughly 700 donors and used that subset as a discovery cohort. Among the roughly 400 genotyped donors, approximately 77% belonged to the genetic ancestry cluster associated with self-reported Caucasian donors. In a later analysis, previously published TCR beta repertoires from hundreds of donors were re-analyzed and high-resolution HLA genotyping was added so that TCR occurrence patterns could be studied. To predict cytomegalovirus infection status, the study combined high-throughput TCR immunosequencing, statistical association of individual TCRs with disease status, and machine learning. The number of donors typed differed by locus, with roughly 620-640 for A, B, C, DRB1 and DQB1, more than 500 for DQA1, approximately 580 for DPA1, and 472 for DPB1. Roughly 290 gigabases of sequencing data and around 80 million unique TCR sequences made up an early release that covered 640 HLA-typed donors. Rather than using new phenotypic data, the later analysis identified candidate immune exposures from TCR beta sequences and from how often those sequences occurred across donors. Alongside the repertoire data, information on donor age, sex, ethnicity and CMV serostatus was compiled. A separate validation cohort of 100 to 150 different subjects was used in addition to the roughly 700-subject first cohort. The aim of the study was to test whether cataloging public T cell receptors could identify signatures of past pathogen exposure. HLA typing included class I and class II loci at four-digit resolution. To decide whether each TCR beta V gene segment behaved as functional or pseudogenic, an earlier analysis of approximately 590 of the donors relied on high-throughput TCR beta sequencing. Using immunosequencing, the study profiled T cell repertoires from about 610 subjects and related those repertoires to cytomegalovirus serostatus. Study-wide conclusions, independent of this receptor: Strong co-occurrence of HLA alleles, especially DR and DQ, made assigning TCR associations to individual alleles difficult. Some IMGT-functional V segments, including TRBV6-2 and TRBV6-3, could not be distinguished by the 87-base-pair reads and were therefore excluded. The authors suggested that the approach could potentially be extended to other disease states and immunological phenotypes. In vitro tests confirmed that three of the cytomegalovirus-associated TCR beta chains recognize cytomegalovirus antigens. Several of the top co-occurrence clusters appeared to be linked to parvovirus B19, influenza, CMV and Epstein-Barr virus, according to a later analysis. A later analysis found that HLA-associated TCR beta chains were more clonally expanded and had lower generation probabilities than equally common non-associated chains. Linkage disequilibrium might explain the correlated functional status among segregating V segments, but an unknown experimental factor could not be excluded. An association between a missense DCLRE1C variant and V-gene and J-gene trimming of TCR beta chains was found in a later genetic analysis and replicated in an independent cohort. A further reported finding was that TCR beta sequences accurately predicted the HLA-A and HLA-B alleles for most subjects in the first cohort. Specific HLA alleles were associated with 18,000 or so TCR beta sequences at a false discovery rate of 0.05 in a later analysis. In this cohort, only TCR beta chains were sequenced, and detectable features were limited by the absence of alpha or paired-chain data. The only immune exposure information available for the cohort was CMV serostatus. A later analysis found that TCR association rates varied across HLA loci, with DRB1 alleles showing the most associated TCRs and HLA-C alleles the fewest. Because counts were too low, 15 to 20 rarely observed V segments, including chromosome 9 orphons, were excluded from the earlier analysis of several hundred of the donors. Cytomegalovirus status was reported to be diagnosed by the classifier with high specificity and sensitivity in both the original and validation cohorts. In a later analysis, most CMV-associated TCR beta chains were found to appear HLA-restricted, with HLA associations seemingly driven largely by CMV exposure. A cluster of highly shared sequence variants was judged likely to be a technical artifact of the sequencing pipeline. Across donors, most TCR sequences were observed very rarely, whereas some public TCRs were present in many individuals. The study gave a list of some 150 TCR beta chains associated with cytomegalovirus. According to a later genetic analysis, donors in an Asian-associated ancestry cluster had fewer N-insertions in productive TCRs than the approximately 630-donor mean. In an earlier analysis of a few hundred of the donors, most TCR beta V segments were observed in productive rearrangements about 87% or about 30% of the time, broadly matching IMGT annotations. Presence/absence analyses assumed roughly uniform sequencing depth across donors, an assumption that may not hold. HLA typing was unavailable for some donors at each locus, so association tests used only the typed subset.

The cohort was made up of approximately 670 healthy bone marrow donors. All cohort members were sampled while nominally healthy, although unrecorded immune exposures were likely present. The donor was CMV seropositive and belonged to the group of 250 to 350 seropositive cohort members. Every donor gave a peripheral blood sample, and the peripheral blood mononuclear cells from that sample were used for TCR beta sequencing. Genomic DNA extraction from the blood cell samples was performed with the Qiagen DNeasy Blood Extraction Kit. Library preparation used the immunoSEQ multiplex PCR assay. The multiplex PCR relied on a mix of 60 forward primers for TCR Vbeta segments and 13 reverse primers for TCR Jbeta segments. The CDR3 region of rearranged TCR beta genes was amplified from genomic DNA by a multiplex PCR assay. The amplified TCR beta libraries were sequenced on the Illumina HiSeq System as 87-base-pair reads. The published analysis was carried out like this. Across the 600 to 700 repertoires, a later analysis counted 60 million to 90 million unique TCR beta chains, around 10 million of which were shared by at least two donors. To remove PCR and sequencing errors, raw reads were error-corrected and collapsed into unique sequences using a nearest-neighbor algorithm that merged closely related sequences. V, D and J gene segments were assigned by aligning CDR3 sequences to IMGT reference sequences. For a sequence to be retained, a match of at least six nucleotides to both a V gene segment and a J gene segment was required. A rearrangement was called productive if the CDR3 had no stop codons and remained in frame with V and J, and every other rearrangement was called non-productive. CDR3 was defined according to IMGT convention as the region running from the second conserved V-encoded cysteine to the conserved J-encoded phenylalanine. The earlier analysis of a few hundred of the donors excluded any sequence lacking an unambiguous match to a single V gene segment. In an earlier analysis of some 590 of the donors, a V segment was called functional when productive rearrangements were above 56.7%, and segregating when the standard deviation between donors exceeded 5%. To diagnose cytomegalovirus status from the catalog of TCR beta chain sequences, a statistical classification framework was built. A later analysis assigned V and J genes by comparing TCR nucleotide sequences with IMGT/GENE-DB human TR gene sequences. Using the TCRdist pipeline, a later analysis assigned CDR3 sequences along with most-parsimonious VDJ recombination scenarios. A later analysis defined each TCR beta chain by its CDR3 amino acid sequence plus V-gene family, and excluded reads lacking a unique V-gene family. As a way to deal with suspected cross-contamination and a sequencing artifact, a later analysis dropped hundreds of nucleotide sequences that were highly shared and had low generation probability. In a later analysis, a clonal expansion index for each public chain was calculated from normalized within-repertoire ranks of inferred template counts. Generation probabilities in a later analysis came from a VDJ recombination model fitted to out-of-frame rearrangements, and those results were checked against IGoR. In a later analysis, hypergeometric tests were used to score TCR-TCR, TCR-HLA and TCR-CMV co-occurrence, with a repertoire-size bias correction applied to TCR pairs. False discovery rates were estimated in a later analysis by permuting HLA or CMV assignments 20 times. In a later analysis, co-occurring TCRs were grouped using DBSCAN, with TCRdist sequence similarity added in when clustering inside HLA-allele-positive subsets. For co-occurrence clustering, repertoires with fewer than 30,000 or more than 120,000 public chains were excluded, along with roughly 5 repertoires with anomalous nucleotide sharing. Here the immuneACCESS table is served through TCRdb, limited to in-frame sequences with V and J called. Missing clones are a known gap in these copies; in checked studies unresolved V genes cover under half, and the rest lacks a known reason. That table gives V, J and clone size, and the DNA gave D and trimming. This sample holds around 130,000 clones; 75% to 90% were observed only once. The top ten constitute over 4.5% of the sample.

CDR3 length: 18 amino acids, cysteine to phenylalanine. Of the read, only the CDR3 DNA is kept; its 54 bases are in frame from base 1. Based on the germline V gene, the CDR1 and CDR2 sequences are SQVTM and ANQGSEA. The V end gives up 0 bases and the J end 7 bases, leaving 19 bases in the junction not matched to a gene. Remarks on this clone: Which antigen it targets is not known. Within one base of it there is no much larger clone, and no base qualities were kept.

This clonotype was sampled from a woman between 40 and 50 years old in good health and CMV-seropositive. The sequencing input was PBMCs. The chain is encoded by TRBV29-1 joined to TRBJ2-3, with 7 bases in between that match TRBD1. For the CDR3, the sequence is CSVEDSRDLGTALYTQYF. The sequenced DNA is TGCAGCGTTGAAGATTCCAGAGATCTCGGGACAGCACTATATACGCAGTATTTT.